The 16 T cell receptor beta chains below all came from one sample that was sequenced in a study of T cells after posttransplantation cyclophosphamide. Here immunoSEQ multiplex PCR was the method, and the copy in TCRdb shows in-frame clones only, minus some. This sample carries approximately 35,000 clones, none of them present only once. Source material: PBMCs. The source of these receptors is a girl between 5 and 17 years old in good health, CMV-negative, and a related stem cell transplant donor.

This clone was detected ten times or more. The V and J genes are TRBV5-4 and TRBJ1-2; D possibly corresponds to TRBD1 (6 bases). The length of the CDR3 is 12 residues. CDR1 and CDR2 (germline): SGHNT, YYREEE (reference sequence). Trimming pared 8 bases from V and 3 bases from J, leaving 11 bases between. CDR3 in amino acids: CASQGKDYGYTF. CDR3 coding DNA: TGTGCCAGTCAGGGGAAGGACTATGGCTACACCTTC.

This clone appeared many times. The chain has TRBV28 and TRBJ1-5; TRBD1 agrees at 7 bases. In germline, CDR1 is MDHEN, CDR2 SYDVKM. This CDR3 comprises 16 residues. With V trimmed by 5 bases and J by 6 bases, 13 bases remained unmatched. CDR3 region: CASSLHLGDSRQPQHF. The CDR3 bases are TGTGCCAGCAGTCTCCACCTGGGGGACAGTCGTCAGCCCCAGCATTTT.

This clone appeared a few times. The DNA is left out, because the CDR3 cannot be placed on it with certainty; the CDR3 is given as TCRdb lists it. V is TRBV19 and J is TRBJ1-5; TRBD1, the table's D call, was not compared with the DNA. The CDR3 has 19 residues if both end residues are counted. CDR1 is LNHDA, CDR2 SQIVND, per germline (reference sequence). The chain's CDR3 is CASSLLFFGRADSNQPQHF.

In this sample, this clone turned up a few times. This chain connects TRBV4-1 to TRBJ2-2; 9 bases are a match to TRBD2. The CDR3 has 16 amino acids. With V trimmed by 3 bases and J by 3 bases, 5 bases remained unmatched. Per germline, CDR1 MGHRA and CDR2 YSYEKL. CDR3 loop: CASSHPAGGYTGELFF. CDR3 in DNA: TGCGCCAGCAGCCACCCAGCGGGGGGTTACACCGGGGAGCTGTTTTTT.

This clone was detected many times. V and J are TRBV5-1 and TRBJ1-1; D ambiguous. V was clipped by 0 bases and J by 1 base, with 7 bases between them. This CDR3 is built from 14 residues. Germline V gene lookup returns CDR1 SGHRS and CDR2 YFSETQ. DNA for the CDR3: TGCGCCAGCAGCTTGGAACAAACGAACACTGAAGCTTTCTTT. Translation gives CASSLEQTNTEAFF.

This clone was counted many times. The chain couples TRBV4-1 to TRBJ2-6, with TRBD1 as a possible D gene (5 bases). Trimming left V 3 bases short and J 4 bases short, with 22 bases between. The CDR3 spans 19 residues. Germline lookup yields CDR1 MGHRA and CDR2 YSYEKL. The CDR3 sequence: CASSQGPKGSLAGANVLTF. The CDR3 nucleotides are TGCGCCAGCAGCCAGGGGCCTAAGGGATCTCTGGCCGGGGCCAACGTCCTGACTTTC.

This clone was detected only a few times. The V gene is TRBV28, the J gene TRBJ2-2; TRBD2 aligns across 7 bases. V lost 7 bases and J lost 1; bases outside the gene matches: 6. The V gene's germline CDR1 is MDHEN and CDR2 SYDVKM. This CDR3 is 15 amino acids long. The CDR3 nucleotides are TGTGCCAGCAACACGGGGGGATTGAACACCGGGGAGCTGTTTTTT. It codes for CASNTGGLNTGELFF.

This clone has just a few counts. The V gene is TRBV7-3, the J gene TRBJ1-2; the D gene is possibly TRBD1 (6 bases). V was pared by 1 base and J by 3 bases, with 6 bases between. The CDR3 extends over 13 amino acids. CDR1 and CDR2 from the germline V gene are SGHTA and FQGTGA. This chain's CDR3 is CASSLNRDYGYTF. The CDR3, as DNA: TGTGCCAGCAGCTTAAACAGGGACTATGGCTACACCTTC.

CDR3 sequence (DNA): TGCGCCAGAGCGACTAGCGGGGTCCCCTACGAGCAGTACTTC. Encoded protein: CARATSGVPYEQYF. The chain combines TRBV10-1 with TRBJ2-7; TRBD2 matches at 11 bases. The CDR3 consists of 14 residues. CDR1 and CDR2 from the germline V gene are WNHNN and SYGVQD (reference sequence). Trimming cost V 9 bases and J 2 bases; bases outside gene matches: 6.

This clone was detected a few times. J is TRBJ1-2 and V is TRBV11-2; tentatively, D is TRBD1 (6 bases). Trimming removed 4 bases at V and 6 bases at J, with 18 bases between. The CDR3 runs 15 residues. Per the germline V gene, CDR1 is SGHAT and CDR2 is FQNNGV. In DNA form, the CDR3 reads TGTGCCAGCAGCTCCGGGGGCATAAGCGGGAATGGCTACACCTTC. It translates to CASSSGGISGNGYTF.

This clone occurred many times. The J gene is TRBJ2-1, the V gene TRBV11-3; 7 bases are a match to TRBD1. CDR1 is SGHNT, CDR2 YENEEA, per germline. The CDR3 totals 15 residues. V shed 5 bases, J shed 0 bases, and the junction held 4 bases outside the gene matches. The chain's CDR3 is CASSKQGSSYNEQFF. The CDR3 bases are TGTGCCAGCAGCAAACAGGGGAGCTCCTACAATGAGCAGTTCTTC.

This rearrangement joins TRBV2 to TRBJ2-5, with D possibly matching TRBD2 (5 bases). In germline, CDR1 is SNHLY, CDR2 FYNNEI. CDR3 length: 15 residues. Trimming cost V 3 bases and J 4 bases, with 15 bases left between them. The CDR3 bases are TGTGCCAGCAGTGAGATTCGGGGTTGGGGAGAGACCCAGTACTTC. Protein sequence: CASSEIRGWGETQYF. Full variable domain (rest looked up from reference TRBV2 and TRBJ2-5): EPEVTQTPSHQVTQMGQEVILRCVPISNHLYFYWYRQILGQKVEFLVSFYNNEISEKSEIFDDQFSVERPDGSNFTLKIRSTKLEDSAMYFCASSEIRGWGETQYFGPGTRLLVL.

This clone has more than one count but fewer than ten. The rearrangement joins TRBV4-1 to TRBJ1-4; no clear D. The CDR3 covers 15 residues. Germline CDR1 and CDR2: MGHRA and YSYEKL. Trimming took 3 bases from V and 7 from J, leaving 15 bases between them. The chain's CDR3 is CASSHIQDRAEKLFF. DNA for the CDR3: TGCGCCAGCAGCCACATCCAGGATCGAGCTGAAAAACTGTTTTTT.

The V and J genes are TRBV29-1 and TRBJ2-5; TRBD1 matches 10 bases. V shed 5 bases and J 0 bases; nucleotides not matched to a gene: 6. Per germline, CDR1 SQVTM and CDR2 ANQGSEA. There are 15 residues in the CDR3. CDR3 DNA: TGCAGCGTTCCCCCGGGACAGGGGCACCAAGAGACCCAGTACTTC. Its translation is CSVPPGQGHQETQYF. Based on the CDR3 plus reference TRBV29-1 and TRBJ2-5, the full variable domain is SAVISQKPSRDICQRGTSLTIQCQVDSQVTMMFWYRQQPGQSLTLIATANQGSEATYESGFVIDKFPISRPNLTFSTLTVSNMSPEDSSIYLCSVPPGQGHQETQYFGPGTRLLVL.

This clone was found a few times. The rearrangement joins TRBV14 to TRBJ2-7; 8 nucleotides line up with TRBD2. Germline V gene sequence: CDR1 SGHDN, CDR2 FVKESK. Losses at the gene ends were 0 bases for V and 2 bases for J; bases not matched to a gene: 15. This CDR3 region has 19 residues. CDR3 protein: CASSQEGFKGRREAYEQYF. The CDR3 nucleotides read TGTGCCAGCAGCCAAGAGGGTTTCAAGGGCCGGCGGGAGGCCTACGAGCAGTACTTC.

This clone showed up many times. In DNA form, the CDR3 reads TGCGCCAGCAGGATGCAGGGGGCGAATCAGCCCCAGCATTTT. Its translation is CASRMQGANQPQHF. J is TRBJ1-5 and V is TRBV4-1; 8 bases agree with TRBD1. The germline gives CDR1 MGHRA, CDR2 YSYEKL. This CDR3 has 14 residues. After removal of 6 bases from V and 4 bases from J, the junction contained 5 bases not matched to a gene.